This passage covers 13 T cell receptor beta chains from one sample sequenced in a study of prognosis after radiotherapy for stage I lung cancer. Genomic DNA was the source, and TCR beta CDR3 was amplified from it by two-round multiplex PCR. The use of primers specific to each TRBV and TRBJ gene characterized first-round PCR. TCRdb processed the multiplex PCR reads anew with MiXCR; each CDR3 protein has one entry. The sample lists 30,000 to 40,000 distinct CDR3 sequences, around 30% occurring once. The material sequenced was PBMCs, taken before or after stereotactic body radiation therapy (not recorded which). All receptors derive from a donor over 45 with non-small cell lung cancer.

The chain carries TRBV5-1 and TRBJ2-7; D is unresolved. The germline V gene encodes CDR1 SGHRS and CDR2 YFSETQ. V lost 6 bases to trimming and J lost 4 bases, with 17 bases between them. CDR3 size: 14 residues. For the CDR3, the DNA is TGCGCCAGCACCTACGGAACCTGCCCTTACGAGCAGTACTTC. Encoded protein: CASTYGTCPYEQYF.

V is TRBV7-6 and J is TRBJ1-5, with a tentative D call TRBD1 (5 bases). Germline CDR1 SGHVS, CDR2 FNYEAQ. V lost 1 base and J lost 8, with 15 bases in between. This CDR3 is 15 amino acids long. The chain's CDR3 is CASSLGGRLFKPQHF. The CDR3 bases are TGTGCCAGCAGCTTAGGGGGCAGGTTATTTAAGCCCCAGCATTTT.

This clonotype is labeled as medium-sized. This chain connects TRBV6-1 to TRBJ1-2; D not certain. The CDR3 is 13 amino acids. Trimming took 2 bases from V and 4 from J, leaving 8 bases between them. The germline V gene encodes CDR1 MNHNS and CDR2 SASEGT. The CDR3 region has the DNA TGTGCCAGCAGTGAACCAGAGCGCTATGGCTACACCTTC. Translating gives CASSEPERYGYTF.

This clonotype has ten or more counts. The V and J genes are TRBV9 and TRBJ2-2; possibly TRBD2 for D (6 bases). The CDR3 has 16 residues. Trimming left V 3 bases short and J 3 bases short, with 15 bases between. The V gene's germline CDR1 is SGDLS and CDR2 YYNGEE. The chain's CDR3 is CASSAFGGGDTGELFF. The CDR3 DNA reads TGTGCCAGCAGCGCTTTCGGCGGAGGGGACACCGGGGAGCTGTTTTTT. The full variable domain, with the rest looked up from reference TRBV9 and TRBJ2-2, is DSGVTQTPKHLITATGQRVTLRCSPRSGDLSVYWYQQSLDQGLQFLIQYYNGEERAKGNILERFSAQQFPDLHSELNLSSLELGDSALYFCASSAFGGGDTGELFFGEGSRLTVL.

This clonotype was detected ten times or more. The chain links TRBV19 to TRBJ1-2; 7 bases line up with TRBD1. V lost 4 bases to trimming and J lost 7 bases; unmatched junction nucleotides: 3. The CDR3 runs 12 residues. Germline values: CDR1 LNHDA, CDR2 SQIVND (reference sequence). CDR3 DNA: TGTGCCAGTAGTAGGACAGGTGGTGGCTACACCTTC. Residues: CASSRTGGGYTF.

The sample holds many counts of this clonotype. The gene calls are TRBV7-8 and TRBJ2-3; 7 nucleotides align to TRBD1. Germline values: CDR1 SGHVS, CDR2 FQNEAQ. CDR3 length: 16 residues. Losses at the gene ends were 5 bases for V and 0 bases for J; bases not matched to a gene: 8. The CDR3: CASSPYQGVSTDTQYF. In DNA, the CDR3 is TGTGCCAGCAGCCCATATCAGGGGGTAAGCACAGATACGCAGTATTTT.

V and J are TRBV6-1 and TRBJ2-2; 9 nucleotides match TRBD1. V dropped 4 bases and J dropped 4; count of bases not matched to a gene: 4. There are 15 residues in the CDR3. Germline lookup yields CDR1 MNHNS and CDR2 SASEGT. The CDR3 here is CASSGGQGATGELFF. The DNA for the CDR3 is TGTGCCAGCAGTGGGGGACAGGGCGCCACCGGGGAGCTGTTTTTT.

By frequency in the sample, this clonotype is medium-sized. The rearrangement uses TRBV5-1 and TRBJ1-2, with 9 bases that match TRBD1. This CDR3 region has 15 residues. Germline V gives CDR1 SGHRS, CDR2 YFSETQ. The J segment lost 4 bases and the V segment lost 0 bases, leaving 4 bases of the junction unmatched. Here the CDR3 reads CASSLATGGSYGYTF. Here the CDR3 DNA reads TGCGCCAGCAGCTTGGCTACAGGGGGCAGCTATGGCTACACCTTC.

This clonotype showed up just once. The conserved phenylalanine or tryptophan is not found at the CDR3 terminus, so this likely reflects a read error. The chain joins TRBV6-1 to TRBJ2-2; D remains ambiguous. The CDR3 has 14 residues. Trimming took 7 bases from V and 14 from J, leaving 23 bases between them. Germline CDR1 reads MNHNS; CDR2 reads SASEGT. CDR3 in amino acids: CASKWLANTGYLFL. DNA of the CDR3: TGTGCCAGCAAGTGGCTTGCGAACACCGGGTATCTGTTTCTT.

For this clonotype: This probably arose from a read error, given a far larger clone one base away. The chain couples TRBV6-2 or TRBV6-3 to TRBJ1-5; 7 bases are shared with TRBD1. Germline-derived CDR1 and CDR2 are MNHEY and SVGEGT. The CDR3 extends over 15 amino acids. V was clipped by 7 bases and J by 2 bases; unmatched bases: 8. CDR3 DNA sequence: TGTGCCAGCAATCTGGACAGGTATGGCAATCAGCCCCAGCATTTT. This gives the protein CASNLDRYGNQPQHF.

This clonotype was seen ten or more times. The V gene is TRBV2, the J gene TRBJ1-3, with D possibly TRBD1 on 6 matching bases. Trimming took off 11 bases at V and 4 bases at J, with 12 bases between the two ends. The CDR3 length is 12 residues. Germline V gives CDR1 SNHLY, CDR2 FYNNEI. CDR3 in DNA: TGTGCCGGAAGACAGGAGGGAAACACCATATATTTT. This encodes CAGRQEGNTIYF.

There are many counts of this clonotype. The gene calls are TRBV7-9 and TRBJ1-1; TRBD1 matches 11 bases. Germline assignment: CDR1 SEHNR and CDR2 FQNEAQ (reference sequence). After removal of 6 bases from V and 3 bases from J, the junction contained 6 bases not matched to a gene. The CDR3 has 15 residues. The DNA for the CDR3 is TGTGCCAGCAGACTTGGGACAGGGGGGGACACTGAAGCTTTCTTT. Protein: CASRLGTGGDTEAFF.

This clonotype was detected ten times or more. The chain employs TRBV7-9 and TRBJ2-7, with no clear D. V shed 1 base and J shed 2 bases, with 3 bases lying between them. Germline lookup yields CDR1 SEHNR and CDR2 FQNEAQ (reference sequence). The CDR3 is 12 amino acids. CDR3 protein: CASSLGTYEQYF. CDR3 DNA sequence: TGTGCCAGCAGCTTAGGTACCTACGAGCAGTACTTC.